These T cell receptor beta chains were read from a single sample in a study of response to subunit inactivated influenza vaccine. TCRdb processed the RT-PCR reads anew with MiXCR; each CDR3 protein has one entry. The table includes 650,000 or so distinct CDR3 sequences, 12% to 15% detected once. This specimen consisted of PBMCs from blood, obtained roughly 15 days before vaccination. All receptors derive from a man aged 50 or older who received an inactivated influenza vaccine. Both conserved end residues are part of each CDR3. D genes are given only for firm matches. Size is stated for part of the rows, as once, few or many counts, or as a class when the clone is expanded.

d_call	clone_size	j_call	v_call	cdr3_nt	cdr3_aa
.	few	TRBJ2-3	TRBV5-6	TGTGCCAGCAGCTTAGGGGCCTCCCCAGATACGCAGTATTTT	CASSLGASPDTQYF
TRBD2	many	TRBJ2-7	TRBV6-5	TGTGCCAGCAGTTCGACTAGCGGGTCTTCCTACGAGCAGTACTTC	CASSSTSGSSYEQYF
TRBD1	once	TRBJ2-3	TRBV5-1	TGCGCCAGCAGCTGGGGGACAGGCACAGATACGCAGTATTTT	CASSWGTGTDTQYF
.	few	TRBJ2-3	TRBV4-1	TGCGCCAGCAGCCAAGTTGGCGGGACAATGAGCACAGATACGCAGTATTTT	CASSQVGGTMSTDTQYF
TRBD2	.	TRBJ2-5	TRBV5-1	TGCGCCAGCAGCTTCGCTAGCGGGGGGCGTGAGGAGACCCAGTACTTC	CASSFASGGREETQYF
.	few	TRBJ2-5	TRBV7-9	TGTGCCAGCAGCATAGACCGTACGCAAGAGACCCAGTACTTC	CASSIDRTQETQYF
.	.	TRBJ2-3	TRBV6-2/TRBV6-3	TGTGCCAGCAGTTACATGGCAGTTCGCACAGATACGCAGTATTTT	CASSYMAVRTDTQYF
TRBD2	.	TRBJ2-4	TRBV7-9	TGTGCCAGCAGACCAGGACTAGCGGGCAAAAACATTCAGTACTTC	CASRPGLAGKNIQYF
.	.	TRBJ2-5	TRBV5-1	TGCGCCAGCAGCTTGGAGGGTCTGGTACAAGAGACCCAGTACTTC	CASSLEGLVQETQYF
.	few	TRBJ2-7	TRBV20-1	TGCAGTGCCGGCGGCCTAGACGAGCAGTACTTC	CSAGGLDEQYF
.	few	TRBJ1-4	TRBV6-5	TGTGCCAGCAGTTATTCGCCCCGTAATGAAAAACTGTTTTTT	CASSYSPRNEKLFF
TRBD2	.	TRBJ2-5	TRBV6-1	TGTGCCAGCAGTGGGACTAGCAGATCACAAGAGACCCAGTACTTC	CASSGTSRSQETQYF
.	.	TRBJ1-5	TRBV6-1	TGTGCCAGCAGTGAAGAACAGATCAGTTATCAGCCCCAGCATTTT	CASSEEQISYQPQHF
.	.	TRBJ1-6	TRBV7-2	TGTGCCAGCAGCTGGAAACAGGGCTATAATTCACCCCTCCACTTT	CASSWKQGYNSPLHF
TRBD1	few	TRBJ2-1	TRBV24-1	TGTGCCACCAGTGATCCGGGGGACAGGGGTTACAATGAGCAGTTCTTC	CATSDPGDRGYNEQFF
TRBD1	few	TRBJ2-7	TRBV7-9	TGTGCCAGCAGCTTAGGACAGACAGGGGACGCCTACGAGCAGTACTTC	CASSLGQTGDAYEQYF
TRBD1	few	TRBJ2-5	TRBV11-2	TGTGCCAGCAGCTTAGATGGTGCCGGGACAGGGCTGGAGACCCAGTACTTC	CASSLDGAGTGLETQYF
TRBD1	few	TRBJ1-1	TRBV29-1	TGCAGCGTTTACTCGACAGGGGCCCTGAACACTGAAGCTTTCTTT	CSVYSTGALNTEAFF
.	few	TRBJ2-7	TRBV28	TGTGCCAGCACTACACCGGCCAGGGGAGGTGACGAGCAGTACTTC	CASTTPARGGDEQYF
TRBD1	few	TRBJ2-1	TRBV28	TGTGCCAGCAGTTTATGGTTGGTCGCAGCGTCAGGGGGAGAGCAGTTCTTC	CASSLWLVAASGGEQFF
TRBD2	.	TRBJ2-7	TRBV4-1	TGCGCCAGCAGCCAAGGCGTGCCTAGCGGGCCGCACGAGCAGTACTTC	CASSQGVPSGPHEQYF
.	.	TRBJ2-2	TRBV6-2/TRBV6-3	TGTGCCAGCACCTGGGAATTCACCGGGGAGCTGTTTTTT	CASTWEFTGELFF
TRBD2	.	TRBJ2-3	TRBV4-1	TGCGCCAGCAGCCAGCAGACTACACTAGCGGGGGCTACAGATACGCAGTATTTT	CASSQQTTLAGATDTQYF
.	.	TRBJ1-5	TRBV5-4	TGTGCCAGCAGCTTGGGGTCTGGGGACGATCAGCCCCAGCATTTT	CASSLGSGDDQPQHF
.	.	TRBJ2-2	TRBV27	TGTGCCAGCAGTTTAACTACTGCCGGGACCTTGAACACCGGGGAGCTGTTTTTT	CASSLTTAGTLNTGELFF
TRBD2	.	TRBJ2-1	TRBV7-6	TGTGCCAGCAGCTCCTGGGGTAGCGGGGGGGCCAGGAATGAGCAGTTCTTC	CASSSWGSGGARNEQFF
.	.	TRBJ1-1	TRBV6-6	TGTGCCACCCAGCTAGGGGTGAACACTGAAGCTTTCTTT	CATQLGVNTEAFF
.	.	TRBJ2-7	TRBV20-1	TGCAGTGCTAGAGATCCACTTACCTACGAGCAGTACTTC	CSARDPLTYEQYF
.	many	TRBJ1-6	TRBV28	TGTGCCAGCAGTTTAGGGGGGGCGGGAAGGATAGGGGACTCACCCCTCCACTTT	CASSLGGAGRIGDSPLHF
TRBD1	few	TRBJ2-5	TRBV20-1	TGCAGTGCTAGGCGACAGGGGCGATTTGAGACCCAGTACTTC	CSARRQGRFETQYF
TRBD2	few	TRBJ2-3	TRBV18	TGTGCCAGCTCACCCCTTTGGGGCCAAGCGGGAGATAGTGCAGATACGCAGTATTTT	CASSPLWGQAGDSADTQYF
.	few	TRBJ2-3	TRBV6-1	TGTGCCAGCAGTCCAGGGATCACTAGCACAGATACGCAGTATTTT	CASSPGITSTDTQYF
TRBD2	many	TRBJ2-1	TRBV10-3	TGTGCCATCAGTGAGGGAACTAGCGGGACGACAATGAAGCAGTTCTTC	CAISEGTSGTTMKQFF
.	few	TRBJ2-7	TRBV5-1	TGCGCCAGCAGCTTGCCGGGGGACTACGAGCAGTACTTC	CASSLPGDYEQYF
.	many	TRBJ2-1	TRBV29-1	TGCAGCGTTGGGGAGAACAATGAGCAGTTCTTC	CSVGENNEQFF
.	.	TRBJ2-1	TRBV14	TGTGCCAGCAGCCCCCATGAGGGAGCGCCCGAGCAGTTCTTC	CASSPHEGAPEQFF
TRBD1	.	TRBJ2-7	TRBV7-2	TGTGCCAGCAGCAACGACAGGGTCGAGCAGTACTTC	CASSNDRVEQYF
TRBD2	few	TRBJ2-2	TRBV12-3/TRBV12-4	TGTGCCAGCGGCTGGACTAGCGGGGGTAGCGGGGAGCTGTTTTTT	CASGWTSGGSGELFF
TRBD2	.	TRBJ2-3	TRBV20-1	TGCAGTGCCCGACCCGCCCTAGCGGGGGAAGGGAGCACAGATACGCAGTATTTT	CSARPALAGEGSTDTQYF
.	.	TRBJ1-3	TRBV20-1	TGCAGTGCAAACCCAATTAGGGAAAACACCATATATTTT	CSANPIRENTIYF
.	many	TRBJ2-2	TRBV14	TGTGCCAGCGACCCGGGACACGGGGAGCTGTTTTTT	CASDPGHGELFF
.	few	TRBJ2-6	TRBV25-1	TGTGCCAGCAGTGAGCAGGGATCTGGGGCCAACGTCCTGACTTTC	CASSEQGSGANVLTF
TRBD2	.	TRBJ2-3	TRBV29-1	TGCAGCGTTACTAGCGGGAGAGCAGATACGCAGTATTTT	CSVTSGRADTQYF
.	.	TRBJ2-7	TRBV20-1	TGCAGTGCTAGAGATTGGGACGAGCAGTACTTC	CSARDWDEQYF
TRBD2	few	TRBJ2-1	TRBV29-1	TGCAGCGTTGGTTTACGCCAATTTAGGTCTCCAAGAAAGCGGGAGAGGTCCTACAATGAGCAGTTCTTC	CSVGLRQFRSPRKRERSYNEQFF
.	many	TRBJ2-2	TRBV5-5	TGTGCCAGCAGCTTCCCCGGGGGGCAATTGGGGGAGCTGTTTTTT	CASSFPGGQLGELFF
TRBD1	few	TRBJ2-4	TRBV4-3	TGCGCCAGCAGCCGTACAGGGGGCCGTAGCTCCATATACTTC	CASSRTGGRSSIYF
TRBD2	.	TRBJ2-4	TRBV10-3	TGTGCCATCAGTGAGTTGGGGGGGATCAGCTCCAAAAACATTCAGTACTTC	CAISELGGISSKNIQYF
.	few	TRBJ2-7	TRBV5-1	TGCGCCAGCAGCGCCGGGACGGTCTCCTACGAGCAGTACTTC	CASSAGTVSYEQYF
.	few	TRBJ2-5	TRBV5-1	TGCGCCAGCAGCGGCCTGGACGCCGGTTCAGAGACCCAGTACTTC	CASSGLDAGSETQYF
.	.	TRBJ1-5	TRBV20-1	TGCAGTGCTCCCTCGGGGGGAGGTAGGCCCCAGCATTTT	CSAPSGGGRPQHF